Listed below are T cell receptor beta chains from one sample, sequenced in a study of cytomegalovirus exposure and HLA in healthy donors. This table comes from immunoSEQ multiplex PCR, and its TCRdb copy is limited to in-frame clones, with some not included. The table lists roughly 200,000 clones, 75% to 80% of them singletons, with around 2.2% in the top ten. Sequencing input: PBMCs. The receptors derive from a woman aged 25 to 39 in good health and CMV-seropositive. CDR3s leave out the opening cysteine and the closing phenylalanine or tryptophan. Each record gives: J gene, V gene, clone size, CDR3 protein. Clone size appears in some rows only: once, few, many, or a class for an expanded clone.

J gene: TRBJ2-1
V gene: TRBV4-3
clone size: NA
CDR3 protein: ASSSAGSNNEQF

J gene: TRBJ2-3
V gene: TRBV7-2
clone size: NA
CDR3 protein: ASSLARDMGTQY

J gene: TRBJ2-2
V gene: TRBV28
clone size: NA
CDR3 protein: ASSLGPNTGELF

J gene: TRBJ2-4
V gene: TRBV18
clone size: few
CDR3 protein: ASSPFTGLAVNLAKNIQY

J gene: TRBJ1-1
V gene: TRBV21-1
clone size: NA
CDR3 protein: ASSHAGNGTEAF

J gene: TRBJ1-2
V gene: TRBV27
clone size: NA
CDR3 protein: ASSFNRKGVYGYT

J gene: TRBJ1-6
V gene: TRBV28
clone size: once
CDR3 protein: ASSPRDRVNSPLH

J gene: TRBJ2-2
V gene: TRBV6-6
clone size: NA
CDR3 protein: ASQVGTSGIRELF

J gene: TRBJ2-7
V gene: TRBV7-9
clone size: NA
CDR3 protein: ASSSWGQWYEQY

J gene: TRBJ1-2
V gene: TRBV30
clone size: NA
CDR3 protein: AWSVGTGGPGYGYT

J gene: TRBJ2-7
V gene: TRBV18
clone size: NA
CDR3 protein: ASSSTTGGYEQY

J gene: TRBJ1-6
V gene: TRBV5-1
clone size: NA
CDR3 protein: ASSLEPQAYNSPLH

J gene: TRBJ1-1
V gene: TRBV6-5
clone size: few
CDR3 protein: ASSQRQGNAF

J gene: TRBJ2-1
V gene: TRBV6-6
clone size: NA
CDR3 protein: ASSYLYNEQF

J gene: TRBJ1-5
V gene: TRBV27
clone size: NA
CDR3 protein: ASSSQGLSNQPQH

J gene: TRBJ1-1
V gene: TRBV6-5
clone size: NA
CDR3 protein: ATQTGEVVNTEAF

J gene: NA
V gene: TRBV6-5
clone size: NA
CDR3 protein: ATTGTGGPYEQY

J gene: TRBJ1-2
V gene: TRBV5-5
clone size: NA
CDR3 protein: ASSLEGGPPYGYT

J gene: TRBJ1-6
V gene: TRBV5-1
clone size: NA
CDR3 protein: ASSQDSSYNSPLH

J gene: TRBJ1-6
V gene: TRBV6-6
clone size: NA
CDR3 protein: ASSPLQGNNSPLH

J gene: TRBJ2-1
V gene: TRBV2
clone size: NA
CDR3 protein: ASKYSLYPHEQF

J gene: TRBJ2-3
V gene: TRBV7-9
clone size: NA
CDR3 protein: ASSLDSGTDTQY

J gene: TRBJ2-1
V gene: TRBV2
clone size: NA
CDR3 protein: ASVDRVSYNEQF

J gene: TRBJ1-5
V gene: TRBV27
clone size: once
CDR3 protein: ASSRTGGLYSNQPQH

J gene: TRBJ1-1
V gene: TRBV7-9
clone size: NA
CDR3 protein: ASTYTANTEAF

J gene: TRBJ1-2
V gene: TRBV6-6
clone size: NA
CDR3 protein: ASSPRTGAGYT

J gene: TRBJ1-2
V gene: TRBV19
clone size: NA
CDR3 protein: ASSTRDSYYGYT

J gene: TRBJ2-3
V gene: TRBV7-9
clone size: few
CDR3 protein: ASSLARLTDTQY

J gene: TRBJ1-1
V gene: TRBV28
clone size: NA
CDR3 protein: ASRIQNTEAF

J gene: TRBJ2-3
V gene: TRBV5-1
clone size: NA
CDR3 protein: ASSLVAGGYTDTQY

J gene: TRBJ1-2
V gene: TRBV7-2
clone size: NA
CDR3 protein: ASSRDRGRGDGYT

J gene: TRBJ2-7
V gene: TRBV11-2
clone size: NA
CDR3 protein: ASDQRTGLAREQY

J gene: TRBJ2-3
V gene: TRBV29-1
clone size: NA
CDR3 protein: SVGLTGCTDTQY

J gene: TRBJ2-2
V gene: TRBV5-1
clone size: few
CDR3 protein: ASSPGTGPPTGELF

J gene: TRBJ2-3
V gene: TRBV18
clone size: NA
CDR3 protein: ASSLLTDTQY

J gene: TRBJ2-7
V gene: TRBV18
clone size: NA
CDR3 protein: ASSPLPMSNTGTSSYEQY

J gene: TRBJ1-2
V gene: TRBV11-2
clone size: NA
CDR3 protein: ASSFNEVNYGYT

J gene: TRBJ1-4
V gene: TRBV2
clone size: NA
CDR3 protein: ASSELMTVVTEKLF